This T cell receptor beta chain is drawn from a study of shared clonotypes between healthy human individuals. Every donor, a Caucasian adult, lived in Nashville, Tennessee. Trimming cost V 5 bases and J 5 bases; bases outside gene matches: 7. The CDR3 is 14 residues long. Per germline, CDR1 SGHTA and CDR2 FQGNSA. Assay runs were performed at deep level. The table came from immunoSEQ multiplex PCR; TCRdb's copy has only in-frame clones and leaves some out. Found here are 2 million to 2.5 million clones, approximately 93% of them singletons; the top ten hold 0.39%. This clonotype was obtained from a man younger than 35 in good health. Some clones in this sample may be carry-over from other donors' samples. The chain couples TRBV7-2 to TRBJ2-5, with 8 bases identical to TRBD2. The source material was naive CD4+ T cells from PBMCs. As for subset: CD45RA+ positively selected. The CDR3 DNA follows: TGTGCCAGCAGCCCGAGCGGGAGCAAGGAGACCCAGTACTTC. As protein: CASSPSGSKETQYF.